This T cell receptor beta chain was sequenced in a study of blood T cell repertoires in COVID-19 (dated by TCRdb to 2019 to 2021). With regard to the full study: Samples covering the acute and convalescent phases of COVID-19 were provided by collaborators in the United States, Italy and Spain. The prospective study material was composed of cDNA or gDNA derived from T cells, B-cell-depleted T cells, or PBMCs. Subjects who had been exposed to COVID-19, were actively infected with it, or had recovered from it provided the deeply sampled blood TCRbeta repertoires that made up the dataset. The repertoires were released in a freely available public database meant as a resource for research on the immune response to SARS-CoV-2. The samples were drawn from two sources: the first 160 participants of the ongoing ImmuneRACE study, and 1,200 or so subjects contributed by 6 global collaborators. The sample metadata nearly always contained a de-identified subject ID, COVID-19 status, age in years and sex. Where HLA class I and class II types were available, the types were taken from metadata supplied by the sample provider, not from assay-based typing.

Whole blood was collected in K2EDTA tubes by collaborating institutions according to the institutions' own protocols. For TCRbeta analysis, collaborators shipped samples as frozen whole blood, isolated PBMCs, or DNA extracted from either of those sample types. To note about this clone: Which antigen it targets is not known. Base qualities are missing; no much larger clone stands one base away.

The immunoSEQ Assay, a bias-controlled multiplex PCR, was used to amplify TCRbeta CDR3 regions from genomic DNA. Concerning the study's data processing: The number of nucleated cells in each sample was estimated from the amplification of reference gene primers within the assay. Sequence reads were collapsed and filtered to measure the absolute abundance of every unique TCRbeta CDR3 rearrangement. For each sample, productive Simpson clonality was calculated by taking the square root of Simpson's diversity index across productive rearrangements. What TCRdb holds here is the immuneACCESS table cut down to in-frame rearrangements. Part of the clones is not present; checked against another copy, under half of the missing clones reflect an unresolved V gene, and the others are unexplained. V and J calls and clone size are copied from that table; D and trimming were computed from the DNA. The sample records about 150,000 clones, around 81% of which are singletons. The ten most abundant clones make up more than 7.5% of the sample.

CDR1 and CDR2 (MNHEY, SMNVEV) derive from the germline V gene (reference sequence). The CDR3 covers 15 residues, taking in both the cysteine and the phenylalanine. Here the CDR3 DNA is all that survives: 45 bases in frame from base 1. The junction shows trimming of 2 bases on V and 5 bases on J, plus 13 bases between the germline ends. The paper as a whole reports these results and caveats: Clinical and demographic metadata were provided uncurated, with the amount varying by source and participant.

The source material was peripheral blood. The chain joins TRBV27 to TRBJ1-5; the D gene cannot be named for sure. This sequence originates from a woman between 55 and 75 years old with active or convalescent COVID-19. The nucleotides are TGTGCCAGCAGTTTAAATCGTCTCCCAGATCAGCCCCAGCATTTT. This is translated as CASSLNRLPDQPQHF.